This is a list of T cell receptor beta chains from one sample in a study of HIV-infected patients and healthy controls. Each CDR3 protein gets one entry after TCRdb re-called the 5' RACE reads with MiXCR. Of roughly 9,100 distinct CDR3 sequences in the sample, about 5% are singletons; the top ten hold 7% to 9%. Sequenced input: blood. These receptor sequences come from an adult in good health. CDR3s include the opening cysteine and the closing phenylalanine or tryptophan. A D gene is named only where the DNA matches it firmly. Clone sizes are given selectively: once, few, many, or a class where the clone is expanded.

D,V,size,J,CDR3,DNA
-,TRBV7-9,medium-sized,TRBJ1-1,CASSLSLNTEAFF,TGTGCCAGCAGCTTAAGCCTGAACACTGAAGCTTTCTTT
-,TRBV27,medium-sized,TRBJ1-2,CASSLGPAYGYTF,TGTGCCAGCAGTTTAGGTCCAGCCTATGGCTACACCTTC
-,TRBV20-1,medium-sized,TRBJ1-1,CSAPTSYQAFF,TGCAGTGCCCCAACTTCGTACCAAGCTTTCTTT
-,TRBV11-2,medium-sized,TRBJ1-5,CASSLSQYSNQPQHF,TGTGCCAGCAGCTTATCGCAGTATAGCAATCAGCCCCAGCATTTT
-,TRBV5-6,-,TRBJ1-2,CASSLGGSPSGSNYGYTF,TGTGCCAGCAGCTTGGGGGGGAGCCCTTCCGGATCTAACTATGGCTACACCTTC
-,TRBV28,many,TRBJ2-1,CASSTYSEWSYNEQFF,TGTGCCAGCAGTACATATTCTGAGTGGTCCTACAATGAGCAGTTCTTC
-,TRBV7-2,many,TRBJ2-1,CASSYASEQFF,TGTGCCAGCAGCTACGCTAGTGAGCAGTTCTTC
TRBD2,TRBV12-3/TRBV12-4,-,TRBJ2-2,CASSRTSIRTGELFF,TGTGCCAGCAGTCGGACTAGCATCCGCACCGGGGAGCTGTTTTTT
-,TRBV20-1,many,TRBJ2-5,CSAISSALRTQYF,TGCAGTGCCATCAGTTCTGCCCTAAGGACCCAGTACTTC
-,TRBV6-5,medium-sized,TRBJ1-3,CATQGSGNTIYF,TGTGCCACCCAGGGCTCTGGAAACACCATATATTTT
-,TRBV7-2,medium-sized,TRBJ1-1,CASSFSTSFETEAFF,TGTGCCAGCAGCTTCTCAACATCGTTTGAAACTGAAGCTTTCTTT
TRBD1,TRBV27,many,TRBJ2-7,CASSPFGQGTYEQYF,TGTGCCAGCAGCCCGTTCGGACAGGGTACCTACGAGCAGTACTTC
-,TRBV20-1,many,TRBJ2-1,CSASGIYNEQFF,TGCAGTGCTAGCGGGATCTACAATGAGCAGTTCTTC
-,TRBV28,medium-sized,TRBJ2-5,CASSFFATEETQYF,TGTGCCAGCAGTTTTTTCGCAACGGAAGAGACCCAGTACTTC
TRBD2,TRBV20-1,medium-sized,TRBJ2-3,CSARDSREGHTDTQYF,TGCAGTGCTAGAGATTCCCGGGAGGGCCACACAGATACGCAGTATTTT
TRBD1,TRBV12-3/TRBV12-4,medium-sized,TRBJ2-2,CASKQQGALGTGELFF,TGTGCCAGCAAGCAACAGGGGGCGCTTGGCACCGGGGAGCTGTTTTTT
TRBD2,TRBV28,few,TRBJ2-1,CASSPGLALNEQFF,TGTGCCAGCAGTCCCGGACTAGCCCTCAATGAGCAGTTCTTC
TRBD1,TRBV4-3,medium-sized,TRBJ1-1,CASSIPYTSRDRGSEAFF,TGCGCCAGCAGCATCCCCTATACGAGTCGCGACAGGGGATCTGAAGCTTTCTTT
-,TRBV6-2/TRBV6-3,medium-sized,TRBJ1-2,CASTKGTLLWDDYGYTF,TGTGCCAGCACGAAGGGGACCCTTTTGTGGGACGACTATGGCTACACCTTC
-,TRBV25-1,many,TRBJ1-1,CASSDKGKAFF,TGTGCCAGCTCGGACAAGGGCAAAGCTTTCTTT
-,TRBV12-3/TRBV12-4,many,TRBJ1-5,CASSLRQGSLVPQHF,TGTGCCAGCAGTTTACGGCAGGGTTCGTTGGTGCCCCAGCATTTT
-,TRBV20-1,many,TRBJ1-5,CSARPNAGSQPQHF,TGCAGTGCTCGACCAAACGCCGGGAGTCAGCCCCAGCATTTT
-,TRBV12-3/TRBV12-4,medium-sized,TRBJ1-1,CASSPLAVNTEAFF,TGTGCCAGCAGTCCCTTGGCGGTGAACACTGAAGCTTTCTTT
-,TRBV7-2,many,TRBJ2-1,CASSRALAESYNEQFF,TGTGCCAGCAGCCGCGCCTTAGCGGAATCCTACAATGAGCAGTTCTTC
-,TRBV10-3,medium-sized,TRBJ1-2,CAISAPGPTLSANYGYTF,TGTGCCATCAGTGCTCCGGGACCGACTCTTTCAGCTAACTATGGCTACACCTTC
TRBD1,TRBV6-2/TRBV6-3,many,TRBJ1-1,CASSYERRTGAANTEAFF,TGTGCCAGCAGTTACGAACGTCGGACAGGGGCCGCGAACACTGAAGCTTTCTTT
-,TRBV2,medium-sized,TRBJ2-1,CASSKSISGPYNEQFF,TGTGCCAGCAGCAAATCTATTAGCGGCCCTTACAATGAGCAGTTCTTC